Below, one T cell receptor (beta chain) is given with its context. The entry originates in a study of blood T cell repertoires in COVID-19. In the study overall: PBMCs, B-cell-depleted T cells, or T cells were the source of the cDNA or gDNA that made up the material.

Sequenced by immunoSEQ multiplex PCR; TCRdb stores in-frame clones only, minus some. The sample holds roughly 300,000 clones; approximately 88% are singletons and the top ten take 9.4%. Looked up from germline, CDR1 is MGHRA and CDR2 is YSYEKL. The ends lost 3 bases at V and 5 bases at J; junction bases unmatched: 21. The CDR3 totals 20 residues. This TCR was sampled from a man younger than 35 with active or convalescent COVID-19. This chain joins TRBV4-1 and TRBJ2-2, with 7 bases lining up with TRBD1. The sequenced material came from peripheral blood. The CDR3 DNA is TGCGCCAGCAGCCACCTAAACACCCATAGGACAGGATCTTGGACCGGGGAGCTGTTTTTT. This translates into CASSHLNTHRTGSWTGELFF.